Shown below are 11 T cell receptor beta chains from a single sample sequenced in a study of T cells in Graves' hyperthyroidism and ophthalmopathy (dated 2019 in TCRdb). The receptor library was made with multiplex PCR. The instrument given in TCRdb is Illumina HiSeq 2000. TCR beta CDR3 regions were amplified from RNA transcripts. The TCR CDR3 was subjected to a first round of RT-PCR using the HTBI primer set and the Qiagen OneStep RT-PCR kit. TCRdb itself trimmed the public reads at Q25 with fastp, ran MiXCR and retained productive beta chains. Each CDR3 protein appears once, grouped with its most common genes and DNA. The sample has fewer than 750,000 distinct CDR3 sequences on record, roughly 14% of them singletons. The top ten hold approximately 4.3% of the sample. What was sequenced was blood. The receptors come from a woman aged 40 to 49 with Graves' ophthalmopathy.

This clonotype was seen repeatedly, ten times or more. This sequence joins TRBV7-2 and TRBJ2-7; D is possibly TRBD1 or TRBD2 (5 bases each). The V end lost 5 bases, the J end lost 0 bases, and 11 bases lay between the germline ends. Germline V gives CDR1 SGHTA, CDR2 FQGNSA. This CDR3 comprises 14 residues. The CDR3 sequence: CASSPGTYSYEQYF. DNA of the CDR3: TGTGCCAGCAGCCCCGGGACCTACTCCTACGAGCAGTACTTC.

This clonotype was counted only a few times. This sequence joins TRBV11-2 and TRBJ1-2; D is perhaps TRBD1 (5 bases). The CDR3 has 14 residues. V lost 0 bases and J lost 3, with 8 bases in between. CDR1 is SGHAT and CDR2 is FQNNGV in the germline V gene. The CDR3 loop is CASSLEGGYYGYTF. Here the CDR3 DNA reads TGTGCCAGCAGCTTAGAGGGGGGTTACTATGGCTACACCTTC.

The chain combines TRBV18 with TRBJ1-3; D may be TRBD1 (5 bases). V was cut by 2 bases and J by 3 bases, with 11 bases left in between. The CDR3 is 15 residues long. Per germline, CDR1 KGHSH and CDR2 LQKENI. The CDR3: CASSPSMGLGNTIYF. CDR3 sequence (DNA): TGTGCCAGCTCACCATCCATGGGACTTGGAAACACCATATATTTT.

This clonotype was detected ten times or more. The CDR3 is CASSKDDYGYTF. The DNA for the CDR3 is TGTGCCAGTAGCAAGGACGACTATGGCTACACCTTC. The chain has TRBV19 and TRBJ1-2; D remains ambiguous. V was shortened by 6 bases and J by 3 bases, with 8 bases between the two germline ends. From germline, CDR1 is LNHDA and CDR2 SQIVND (reference sequence). The CDR3 covers 12 residues.

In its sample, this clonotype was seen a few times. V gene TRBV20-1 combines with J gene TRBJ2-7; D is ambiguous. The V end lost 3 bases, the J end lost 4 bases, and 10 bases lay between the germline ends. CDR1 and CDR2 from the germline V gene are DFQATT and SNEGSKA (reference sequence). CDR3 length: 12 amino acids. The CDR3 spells CSASGGYYEQYF. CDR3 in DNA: TGCAGTGCTAGTGGCGGATATTACGAGCAGTACTTC.

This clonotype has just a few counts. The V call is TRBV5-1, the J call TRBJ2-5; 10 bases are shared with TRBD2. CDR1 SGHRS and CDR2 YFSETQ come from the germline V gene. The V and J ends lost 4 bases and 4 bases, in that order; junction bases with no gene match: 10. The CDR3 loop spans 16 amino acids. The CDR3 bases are TGCGCCAGCAGCCGAGCAGCGGGAGGGCCGGGAGAGACCCAGTACTTC. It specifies CASSRAAGGPGETQYF.

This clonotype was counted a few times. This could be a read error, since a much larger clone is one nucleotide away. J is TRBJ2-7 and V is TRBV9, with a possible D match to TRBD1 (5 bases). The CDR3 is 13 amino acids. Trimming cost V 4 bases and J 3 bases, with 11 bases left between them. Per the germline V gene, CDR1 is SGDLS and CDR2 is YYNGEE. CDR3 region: CASSSDIFYEQYF. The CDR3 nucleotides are TGTGCCAGCAGCTCGGACATCTTCTACGAGCAGTACTTC.

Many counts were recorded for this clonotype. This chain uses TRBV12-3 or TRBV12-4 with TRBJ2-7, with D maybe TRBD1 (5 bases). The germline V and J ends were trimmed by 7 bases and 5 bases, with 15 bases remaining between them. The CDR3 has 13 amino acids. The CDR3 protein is CASTQGGVNEQYF. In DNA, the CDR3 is TGTGCCAGCACCCAGGGTGGAGTAAACGAGCAGTACTTC.

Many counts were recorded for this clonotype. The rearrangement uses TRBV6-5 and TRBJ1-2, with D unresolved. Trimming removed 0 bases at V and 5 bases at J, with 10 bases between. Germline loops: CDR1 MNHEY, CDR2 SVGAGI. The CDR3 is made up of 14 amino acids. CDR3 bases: TGTGCCAGCAGTTACTCGGAGTCGGGTTATGGCTACACCTTC. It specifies CASSYSESGYGYTF.

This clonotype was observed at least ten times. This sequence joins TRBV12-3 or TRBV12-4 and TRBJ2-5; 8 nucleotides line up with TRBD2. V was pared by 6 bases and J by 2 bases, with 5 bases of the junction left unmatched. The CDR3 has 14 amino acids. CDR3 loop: CASRVGTRQETQYF. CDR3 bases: TGTGCCAGCAGAGTAGGGACTAGACAAGAGACCCAGTACTTC.

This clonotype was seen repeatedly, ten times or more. CDR3 sequence (DNA): TGTGCCAGCAGCTCGATACAGGCTTCTGGAAACACCATATATTTT. This translates into CASSSIQASGNTIYF. The rearrangement uses TRBV7-2 and TRBJ1-3, with a tentative D call TRBD1 (5 bases). The germline gives CDR1 SGHTA, CDR2 FQGNSA. V gave up 4 bases and J gave up 1 base, with 11 bases separating them. This CDR3 spans 15 amino acids.